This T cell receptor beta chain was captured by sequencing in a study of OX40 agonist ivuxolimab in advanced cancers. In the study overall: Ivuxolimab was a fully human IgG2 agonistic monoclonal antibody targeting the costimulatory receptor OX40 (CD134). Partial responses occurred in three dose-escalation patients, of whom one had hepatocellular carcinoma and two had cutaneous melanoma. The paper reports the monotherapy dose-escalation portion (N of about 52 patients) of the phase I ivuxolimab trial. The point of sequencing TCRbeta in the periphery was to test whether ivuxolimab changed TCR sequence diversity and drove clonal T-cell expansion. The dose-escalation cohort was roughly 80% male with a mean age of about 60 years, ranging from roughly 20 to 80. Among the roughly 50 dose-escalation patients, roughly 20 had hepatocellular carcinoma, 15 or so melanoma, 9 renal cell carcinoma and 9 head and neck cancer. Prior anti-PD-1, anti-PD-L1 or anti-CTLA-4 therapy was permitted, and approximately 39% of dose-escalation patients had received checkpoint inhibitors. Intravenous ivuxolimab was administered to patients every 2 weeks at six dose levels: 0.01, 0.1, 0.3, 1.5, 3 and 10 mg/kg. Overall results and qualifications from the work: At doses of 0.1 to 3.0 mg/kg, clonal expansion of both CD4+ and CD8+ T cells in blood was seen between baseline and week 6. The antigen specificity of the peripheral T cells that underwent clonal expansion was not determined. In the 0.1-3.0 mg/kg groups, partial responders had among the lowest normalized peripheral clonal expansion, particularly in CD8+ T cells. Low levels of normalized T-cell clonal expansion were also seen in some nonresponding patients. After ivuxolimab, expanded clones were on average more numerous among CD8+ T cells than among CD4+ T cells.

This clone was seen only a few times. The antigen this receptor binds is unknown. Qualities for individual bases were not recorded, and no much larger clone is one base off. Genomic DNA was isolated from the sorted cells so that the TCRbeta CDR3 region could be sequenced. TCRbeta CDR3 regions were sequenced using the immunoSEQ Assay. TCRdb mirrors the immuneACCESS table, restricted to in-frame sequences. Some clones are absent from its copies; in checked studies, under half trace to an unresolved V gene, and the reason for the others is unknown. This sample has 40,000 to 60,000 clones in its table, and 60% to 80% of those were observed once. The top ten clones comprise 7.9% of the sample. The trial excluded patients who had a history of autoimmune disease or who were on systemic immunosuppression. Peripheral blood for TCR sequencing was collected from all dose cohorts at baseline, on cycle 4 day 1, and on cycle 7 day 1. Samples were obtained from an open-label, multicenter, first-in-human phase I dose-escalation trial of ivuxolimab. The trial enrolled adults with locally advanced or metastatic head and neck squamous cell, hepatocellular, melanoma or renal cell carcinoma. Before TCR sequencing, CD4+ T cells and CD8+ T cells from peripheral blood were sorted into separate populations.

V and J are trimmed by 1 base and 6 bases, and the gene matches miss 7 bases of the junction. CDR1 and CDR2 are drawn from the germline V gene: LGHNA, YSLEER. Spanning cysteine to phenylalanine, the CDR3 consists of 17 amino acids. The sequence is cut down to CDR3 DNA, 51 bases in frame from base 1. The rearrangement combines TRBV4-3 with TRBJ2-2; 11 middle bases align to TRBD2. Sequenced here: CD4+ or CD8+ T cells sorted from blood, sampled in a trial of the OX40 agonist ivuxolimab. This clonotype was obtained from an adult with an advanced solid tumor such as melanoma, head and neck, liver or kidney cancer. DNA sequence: TGCGCCAGCAGCCAAGCACTAGCGGGAGACGCCGCCGGGGAGCTGTTTTTT. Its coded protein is CASSQALAGDAAGELFF.